One sample yielded the 19 T cell receptor beta chains listed below, sequenced in a study of human T cells and chemical hapten exposure. TCRdb ran MiXCR on the RACE reads and lists one entry per CDR3 protein. The sample lists 85,000 to 100,000 distinct CDR3 sequences, less than 35% occurring once. The time point here: patch test 3, about 24 weeks after DPC sensitization. Treatment denoted: therapeutic diphenylcyclopropenone sensitization with weekly scalp DPC. The starting material was whole blood, obtained in connection with sensitization to the hapten diphenylcyclopropenone (DPC). The receptors derive from a man aged 40-49 years with alopecia areata. Some clones in this sample may be carry-over from other donors' samples.

The table lists this clonotype with a few counts. The genes are TRBV20-1 and TRBJ2-2; TRBD2 aligns across 12 bases. V gave up 5 bases and J gave up 4 bases; unmatched junction bases: 2. CDR3 length equals 14 residues. Germline V gene data show CDR1 as DFQATT and CDR2 as SNEGSKA (reference sequence). The CDR3 protein is CSALGLAGTGELFF. The CDR3 bases are TGCAGTGCTTTGGGACTAGCGGGCACCGGGGAGCTGTTTTTT.

The genes are TRBV12-3 or TRBV12-4 and TRBJ2-6, with 12 bases fitting TRBD1. The ends lost 6 bases at V and 5 bases at J; junction bases unmatched: 8. The CDR3 totals 17 residues. DNA of the CDR3: TGTGCCAGCAGCCCAGGGACAGGGGGCTCCCGGGCCAACGTCCTGACTTTC. This codes for CASSPGTGGSRANVLTF.

The rearrangement uses TRBV6-2 or TRBV6-3 and TRBJ2-1; 11 positions match TRBD1. The CDR3 loop spans 16 amino acids. V shed 7 bases and J 6 bases; nucleotides not matched to a gene: 11. The germline CDR1 and CDR2 sequences are MNHEY and SVGEGT. The CDR3 spells CASIAQGQGGFNEQFF. In nucleotides, the CDR3 is TGTGCCAGCATCGCACAGGGACAGGGGGGTTTCAATGAGCAGTTCTTC.

This clonotype was seen a few times. The chain is built from TRBV20-1 and TRBJ1-1; D possibly corresponds to TRBD1 (5 bases). CDR1 is DFQATT and CDR2 is SNEGSKA in the germline V gene (reference sequence). This CDR3 contains 14 residues. Trimming stripped 0 bases from V and 1 base from J, with 9 bases between. The DNA for the CDR3 is TGCAGTGCTAGAGATGCAGGGAGGAACACTGAAGCTTTCTTT. Its protein is CSARDAGRNTEAFF.

This chain uses TRBV5-4 with TRBJ2-7; TRBD1 is a possible D gene (6 bases). Germline V CDR1 and CDR2: SGHNT, YYREEE (reference sequence). This CDR3 comprises 13 residues. V lost 3 bases and J lost 3, with 10 bases in between. The DNA for the CDR3 is TGTGCCAGCAGCTCCAGGGGAGACTACGAGCAGTACTTC. Translation: CASSSRGDYEQYF.

The chain has TRBV28 and TRBJ2-1; a possible D gene is TRBD2 (7 bases). V lost 7 bases and J lost 10, with 17 bases in between. From germline, CDR1 is MDHEN and CDR2 SYDVKM. The CDR3 runs 13 residues. The CDR3 DNA follows: TGTGCCAGCAATGTGGGAGGGGGTGGGGAGCAGTTCTTC. Translation: CASNVGGGGEQFF.

The rearrangement uses TRBV6-4 and TRBJ1-4; D is perhaps TRBD1 (6 bases). The CDR3 is made up of 13 amino acids. Per germline, CDR1 MRHNA and CDR2 SNTAGT. With 11 bases removed from V and 7 bases from J, the gap between germline ends came to 17 bases. The CDR3 DNA follows: TGTGCCGGGATAGGGGGAAAGGGTGAAAAACTGTTTTTT. This translates into CAGIGGKGEKLFF.

In this sample, this clonotype turned up a few times. The V and J genes are TRBV18 and TRBJ2-3, with 7 bases fitting TRBD1. J gave up 2 bases and V 5 bases, and 4 bases lay outside the gene matches. Germline V gene lookup returns CDR1 KGHSH and CDR2 LQKENI. This CDR3 is built from 14 residues. The CDR3 nucleotides read TGTGCCAGCTCATTGACAGGGATCACAGATACGCAGTATTTT. It encodes CASSLTGITDTQYF. Supplemented by reference TRBV18 and TRBJ2-3, the full variable domain reads NAGVMQNPRHLVRRRGQEARLRCSPMKGHSHVYWYRQLPEEGLKFMVYLQKENIIDESGMPKERFSAEFPKEGPSILRIQQVVRGDSAAYFCASSLTGITDTQYFGPGTRLTVL.

The J gene is TRBJ2-5, the V gene TRBV12-3 or TRBV12-4; 7 bases line up with TRBD2. The CDR3 length is 13 residues. V gave up 7 bases and J gave up 5 bases; unmatched junction bases: 7. In nucleotides, the CDR3 is TGTGCCAGCAATAGAGCGGGGATGGAGACCCAGTACTTC. It encodes CASNRAGMETQYF.

This clonotype was found many times. The chain has TRBV20-1 and TRBJ2-5; D could derive from TRBD1 or TRBD2 (5 bases each). This CDR3 is built from 15 residues. CDR1 and CDR2 (germline): DFQATT, SNEGSKA (reference sequence). Trimming shortened V by 4 bases and J by 0 bases, and 15 bases separated the two germline ends. In nucleotides, the CDR3 is TGCAGTGCTACCCGTTTCCGGGACGACCAAGAGACCCAGTACTTC. Protein: CSATRFRDDQETQYF.

J is TRBJ2-7 and V is TRBV6-5; D may be TRBD2 (5 bases). The CDR3 has 15 amino acids. V lost 2 bases and J 4 bases, leaving 15 bases between the germline ends. The germline CDR1 and CDR2 sequences are MNHEY and SVGAGI. The CDR3 region has the DNA TGTGCCAGCAGTTACGCCGCTAGCAGCCGTTACGAGCAGTACTTC. Its protein product is CASSYAASSRYEQYF.

The chain links TRBV2 to TRBJ2-3; perhaps D is TRBD1 or TRBD2 (6 bases each). The germline CDR1 and CDR2 sequences are SNHLY and FYNNEI. The V gene lost 7 bases and the J gene lost 0 bases, with 11 bases spanning the gap. This CDR3 contains 14 residues. In DNA, the CDR3 is TGTGCCAGCAACGGGGGCCTCAGCACAGATACGCAGTATTTT. Translating it yields CASNGGLSTDTQYF.

This clonotype was counted between two and nine times. The gene calls are TRBV6-5 and TRBJ2-7; maybe TRBD1 (6 bases). This CDR3 region has 14 residues. Trimming took 5 bases from V and 4 from J, leaving 15 bases between them. Germline V lookup: CDR1 MNHEY, CDR2 SVGAGI. This CDR3 reads CASSKVGQAYEQYF. Here the CDR3 DNA reads TGTGCCAGCAGTAAGGTGGGACAAGCATACGAGCAGTACTTC.

V usage is TRBV6-6 and J usage is TRBJ2-6, with D possibly being TRBD2 (5 bases). CDR1 is MNHNY, CDR2 SVGAGI, per germline (reference sequence). V was cut by 0 bases and J by 0 bases, with 18 bases left in between. This CDR3 contains 20 residues. In DNA, the CDR3 is TGTGCCAGCAGTTACTCGGTAGGGTCCGGAGGACCCTCTGGGGCCAACGTCCTGACTTTC. The encoded protein is CASSYSVGSGGPSGANVLTF.

The sample holds a few counts of this clonotype. The chain links TRBV6-6 to TRBJ2-7; D gene uncertain. This CDR3 region has 13 residues. Trimming cost V 5 bases and J 0 bases, with 8 bases left between them. Per germline, CDR1 MNHNY and CDR2 SVGAGI (reference sequence). As DNA, the CDR3 is TGTGCCAGCAGTACGGCGAGCTCCTACGAGCAGTACTTC. Protein sequence: CASSTASSYEQYF.

This clonotype was counted only a few times. The V call is TRBV20-1, the J call TRBJ2-7; D uncertain. This CDR3 has 11 residues. The germline gives CDR1 DFQATT, CDR2 SNEGSKA (reference sequence). The V and J ends lost 5 bases and 1 base respectively, with 6 bases between them. Written as DNA, the CDR3 is TGCAGTGCTGATCGATCCTACGAGCAGTACTTC. Its protein product is CSADRSYEQYF.

V gene TRBV29-1 combines with J gene TRBJ2-5; TRBD1 might be the D (5 bases). Trimming took off 0 bases at V and 7 bases at J, with 12 bases between the two ends. Germline lookup yields CDR1 SQVTM and CDR2 ANQGSEA. The CDR3 runs to 13 residues. The CDR3 DNA reads as TGCAGCGTTGAAGAGGGGCAGGCTTTGACCCAGTACTTC. Its translation: CSVEEGQALTQYF.

This sequence joins TRBV5-6 and TRBJ2-7; tentative D call: TRBD1 (5 bases). V lost 3 bases and J lost 6, with 19 bases in between. In germline, CDR1 is SGHDT, CDR2 YYEEEE. This CDR3 is built from 15 residues. The chain's CDR3 is CASSSTRVEGPEQYF. In nucleotides, the CDR3 is TGTGCCAGCAGCTCGACCAGGGTAGAAGGACCCGAGCAGTACTTC.

This chain connects TRBV20-1 to TRBJ1-5, with TRBD1 matching 8 bases. The length of the CDR3 is 15 residues. V dropped 2 bases and J dropped 4; count of bases not matched to a gene: 7. The germline V gene encodes CDR1 DFQATT and CDR2 SNEGSKA (reference sequence). The CDR3 region is CSARSSGTGNQPQHF. The CDR3 DNA sequence: TGCAGTGCTAGAAGCTCCGGGACAGGAAATCAGCCCCAGCATTTT.